The 18 T cell receptor beta chains in this list originate from one sample, sequenced in a study of control samples from healthy donors and cancer patients. Assay used: immunoSEQ multiplex PCR; TCRdb lists only in-frame clones, some missing. The table includes 100,000 to 150,000 clones, 88% detected once. Material: blood. The receptors shown here come from a man aged 50-60 years in good health.

The J gene is TRBJ1-4, the V gene TRBV25-1; tentatively, D is TRBD1 (5 bases). CDR1 and CDR2 from the germline V gene are MGHDK and SYGVNS. The CDR3 length is 14 residues. Trimming pared 4 bases from V and 0 bases from J, leaving 6 bases between. The CDR3 loop is CASSVGATNEKLFF. The CDR3 nucleotides are TGTGCCAGCAGTGTGGGGGCAACTAATGAAAAACTGTTTTTT.

The chain carries TRBV7-6 and TRBJ1-4, with 8 bases lining up with TRBD1. From germline, CDR1 is SGHVS and CDR2 FNYEAQ. V lost 5 bases to trimming and J lost 7 bases; unmatched junction nucleotides: 6. The CDR3 totals 14 residues. CDR3 loop: CASSIGQGGEKLFF. CDR3 bases: TGTGCCAGCAGCATCGGACAGGGAGGTGAAAAACTGTTTTTT. Supplemented by reference TRBV7-6 and TRBJ1-4, the full variable domain reads GAGVSQSPRYKVTKRGQDVALRCDPISGHVSLYWYRQALGQGPEFLTYFNYEAQQDKSGLPNDRFSAERPEGSISTLTIQRTEQRDSAMYRCASSIGQGGEKLFFGSGTQLSVL.

This chain joins TRBV7-8 and TRBJ2-1, with 8 bases lining up with TRBD1. The germline CDR1 and CDR2 sequences are SGHVS and FQNEAQ. V trimming: 5 bases; J trimming: 5 bases; junction bases outside the gene matches: 5. The CDR3 sequence is 14 residues long. CDR3 DNA sequence: TGTGCCAGCAGCCGAGGACAGGGCAACAATGAGCAGTTCTTC. Translating gives CASSRGQGNNEQFF. The full variable domain, completed using reference TRBV7-8 and TRBJ2-1, is GAGVSQSPRYKVAKRGQDVALRCDPISGHVSLFWYQQALGQGPEFLTYFQNEAQLDKSGLPSDRFFAERPEGSVSTLKIQRTQQEDSAVYLCASSRGQGNNEQFFGPGTRLTVL.

The rearrangement links TRBV27 to TRBJ1-6; 9 nucleotides align to TRBD1. Germline CDR1 is MNHEY and CDR2 is SMNVEV (reference sequence). The CDR3 runs 16 residues. J was trimmed by 5 bases and V by 4 bases; bases with no gene match: 6. CDR3 bases: TGTGCCAGCAGTTCCACAGGGGGCTCACATAATTCACCCCTCCACTTT. It encodes CASSSTGGSHNSPLHF.

The chain employs TRBV2 and TRBJ1-5, with TRBD1 as a possible D gene (6 bases). V lost 8 bases and J 1 base, leaving 15 bases between the germline ends. Germline assignment: CDR1 SNHLY and CDR2 FYNNEI. CDR3 length: 15 amino acids. The CDR3 loop reads CASWGGQSSNQPQHF. CDR3 sequence (DNA): TGTGCCAGCTGGGGGGGGCAGTCAAGCAATCAGCCCCAGCATTTT. The variable domain in full, completed from reference TRBV2 and TRBJ1-5, reads EPEVTQTPSHQVTQMGQEVILRCVPISNHLYFYWYRQILGQKVEFLVSFYNNEISEKSEIFDDQFSVERPDGSNFTLKIRSTKLEDSAMYFCASWGGQSSNQPQHFGDGTRLSIL.

The chain couples TRBV19 to TRBJ2-3, with 7 bases fitting TRBD2. CDR3 length: 16 amino acids. The V gene end was trimmed by 5 bases and the J gene end by 1 base; junction bases not matched to a gene: 9. The germline CDR1 and CDR2 sequences are LNHDA and SQIVND (reference sequence). DNA of the CDR3: TGTGCCAGTAGTTTTGGGACTACTAGGGGCACAGATACGCAGTATTTT. Residues: CASSFGTTRGTDTQYF.

This chain connects TRBV18 to TRBJ1-3; TRBD1 matches 7 bases. Unmatched junction bases numbered 15, after V lost 4 bases and J lost 0 bases. CDR3 size: 19 residues. Germline CDR1 reads KGHSH; CDR2 reads LQKENI. The CDR3 DNA sequence: TGTGCCAGCTCACAATCGACAGGGAAGCTTCTCAACTCTGGAAACACCATATATTTT. It specifies CASSQSTGKLLNSGNTIYF.

The CDR3 sequence is CASSLGAGGLYEQYF. The DNA for the CDR3 is TGTGCCAGCAGTTTAGGGGCGGGCGGGCTCTACGAGCAGTACTTC. The rearrangement uses TRBV28 and TRBJ2-7; D possibly uses TRBD1 or TRBD2 (5 bases each). The CDR3 is 15 residues long. Per germline, CDR1 MDHEN and CDR2 SYDVKM. V was shortened by 2 bases and J by 3 bases, with 14 bases between the two germline ends.

The chain joins TRBV7-9 to TRBJ2-3; D is uncertain. The V gene's germline CDR1 is SEHNR and CDR2 FQNEAQ (reference sequence). The length of the CDR3 is 12 residues. V shed 1 base and J shed 8 bases, with 7 bases lying between them. The CDR3 nucleotides read TGTGCCAGCAGCTTAGAGCTCGGTACGCAGTATTTT. It codes for CASSLELGTQYF.

The gene calls are TRBV7-2 and TRBJ2-3, with a tentative D call TRBD2 (6 bases). This CDR3 has 14 residues. The V end lost 1 base, the J end lost 3 bases, and 8 bases lay between the germline ends. Germline values: CDR1 SGHTA, CDR2 FQGNSA. Here the CDR3 DNA reads TGTGCCAGCAGCTTAGTCCGGGGGACAGATACGCAGTATTTT. It translates to CASSLVRGTDTQYF.

The V call is TRBV27, the J call TRBJ1-1, with D uncertain. This CDR3 comprises 14 residues. Germline V lookup: CDR1 MNHEY, CDR2 SMNVEV (reference sequence). Trimming stripped 3 bases from V and 1 base from J, with 9 bases between. The CDR3 spells CASSFYYSNTEAFF. CDR3 in DNA: TGTGCCAGCAGTTTTTACTACTCGAACACTGAAGCTTTCTTT.

Remarks on this clone: The same CDR3 also results from other DNA sequences found in this sample. The chain carries TRBV11-2 and TRBJ1-5, with D perhaps matching TRBD1 (6 bases). Germline lookup yields CDR1 SGHAT and CDR2 FQNNGV. CDR3 size: 15 residues. V shed 0 bases and J shed 3 bases, with 9 bases lying between them. CDR3 sequence: CASSLEPGVNQPQHF. The CDR3 DNA reads TGTGCCAGCAGCTTAGAACCAGGGGTCAATCAGCCCCAGCATTTT.

This chain joins TRBV24-1 and TRBJ2-7; a possible D gene is TRBD2 (5 bases). Trimming took off 4 bases at V and 3 bases at J, with 21 bases between the two ends. The CDR3 is made up of 17 amino acids. CDR1 KGHDR and CDR2 SFDVKD come from the germline V gene. In DNA, the CDR3 is TGTGCCACCAGTGAACGAACGAAGCCGAAGCGGATCTACGAGCAGTACTTC. Translation gives CATSERTKPKRIYEQYF.

The chain recombines TRBV5-6 with TRBJ1-1, with 10 bases identical to TRBD1. The germline gives CDR1 SGHDT, CDR2 YYEEEE. The CDR3 loop spans 15 amino acids. The trim removed 4 bases at V and 4 bases at J, leaving 7 bases unmatched. CDR3 amino acids: CASSKRTGGSTEAFF. The CDR3 DNA sequence: TGTGCCAGCAGCAAACGGACAGGGGGGTCCACTGAAGCTTTCTTT.

The rearrangement uses TRBV6-1 and TRBJ1-1, with no clear D. Germline V gene data show CDR1 as MNHNS and CDR2 as SASEGT. V lost 1 base and J 5 bases, leaving 11 bases between the germline ends. This CDR3 region has 14 residues. CDR3 in DNA: TGTGCCAGCAGTGAAGTCCAAAGGGTAACTGAAGCTTTCTTT. It translates to CASSEVQRVTEAFF.

The chain joins TRBV24-1 to TRBJ2-7; possibly TRBD1 for D (5 bases). Per germline, CDR1 KGHDR and CDR2 SFDVKD. The CDR3 is made up of 13 amino acids. The ends were cut back, 4 bases at V and 6 bases at J, with 12 bases in the middle. CDR3 residues: CATSDRQLSEQYF. CDR3 DNA: TGTGCCACCAGTGACCGACAGTTATCCGAGCAGTACTTC.

The gene calls are TRBV6-5 and TRBJ1-1, with 10 positions matching TRBD1. The CDR3 covers 16 residues. CDR1 and CDR2 (germline): MNHEY, SVGAGI. V was clipped by 1 base and J by 3 bases; unmatched bases: 5. As DNA, the CDR3 is TGTGCCAGCAGTTACTATGCTGGGACAGGGGACACTGAAGCTTTCTTT. Its translation: CASSYYAGTGDTEAFF.

The gene calls are TRBV15 and TRBJ2-1; 8 positions agree with TRBD2. Germline V CDR1 and CDR2: LNHNV, YYDKDF (reference sequence). V shed 1 base, J shed 10 bases, and the junction held 15 bases outside the gene matches. The CDR3 has 17 amino acids. The CDR3 bases are TGTGCCACCAGCAGAGCCACACTCGCGGGGGGCGAGGGGGAGCAGTTCTTC. Amino acid sequence: CATSRATLAGGEGEQFF.